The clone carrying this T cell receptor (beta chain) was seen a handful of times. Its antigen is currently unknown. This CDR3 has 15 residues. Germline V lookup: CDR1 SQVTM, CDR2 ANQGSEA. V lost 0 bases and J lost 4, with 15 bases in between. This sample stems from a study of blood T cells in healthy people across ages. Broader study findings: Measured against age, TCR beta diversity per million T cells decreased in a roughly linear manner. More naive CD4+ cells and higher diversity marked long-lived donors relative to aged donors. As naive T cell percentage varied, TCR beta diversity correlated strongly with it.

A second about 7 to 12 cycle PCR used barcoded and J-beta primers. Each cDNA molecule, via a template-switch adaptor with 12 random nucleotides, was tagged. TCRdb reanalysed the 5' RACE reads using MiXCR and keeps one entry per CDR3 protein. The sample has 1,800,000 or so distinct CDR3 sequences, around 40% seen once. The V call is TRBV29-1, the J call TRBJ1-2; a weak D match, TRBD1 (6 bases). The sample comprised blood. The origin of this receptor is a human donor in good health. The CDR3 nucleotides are TGCAGCGTTGAAGATCGGGAGGGGGAGCGCTATGGCTACACCTTC. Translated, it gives CSVEDREGERYGYTF.